The sequence of this T cell receptor beta chain was determined in a study of cytomegalovirus exposure and HLA in healthy donors. General observations from the study: TCR beta V segments were, for the most part, productive about 87% or about 30% of the time in an earlier analysis. Several of the most significant clusters were apparently associated with common viral pathogens in a later analysis.

Looked up from germline, CDR1 is SGHVS and CDR2 is FQNEAQ. V shed 5 bases and J 12 bases; nucleotides not matched to a gene: 11. CDR3 length equals 16 residues. Worth noting for this clone: Its antigen is unidentified.

It was with 60 Vbeta and 13 Jbeta primers that the PCR ran. Only in-frame clones appear in the TCRdb table, and some are missing; sequencing was by immunoSEQ multiplex PCR. The sample lists some 120,000 clones, around 84% occurring once. Sequencing used PBMCs. The clonotype was recovered from a woman in her thirties or forties in good health and CMV-seronegative. The chain has TRBV7-8 and TRBJ2-1, with 15 bases lining up with TRBD2. The CDR3 DNA is TGTGCCAGCAGCCCGCGGAGGACTAGCGGGAGGGATAGGCAGTTCTTC. Translating it yields CASSPRRTSGRDRQFF.